Below are 3 T cell receptor beta chains sequenced from a single sample in a study of beta chain features in type 1 diabetes. Notes on the study in general: Moderate yet significant TCRB CDR3 shortening was seen in Type 1 diabetes patients in all four CD4+ subsets.

Antigen specificity for these receptors is unknown. Expressed TCRB transcripts were sequenced because the entire RNA isolate underwent reverse transcription. Profiling relied on immunoSEQ multiplex PCR, and the TCRdb table lists in-frame clones only, not all of them. The sample shows hundreds of thousands of clones, 10% to 15% of them seen only once. The sample taken for sequencing was naive CD4+ T cells from blood. The receptors derive from a woman aged 18-29 years with type 1 diabetes.

This chain joins TRBV19 and TRBJ2-2; 10 nucleotides align to TRBD2. The germline gives CDR1 LNHDA, CDR2 SQIVND (reference sequence). The ends lost 7 bases at V and 3 bases at J; junction bases unmatched: 8. The length of the CDR3 is 16 residues. The CDR3 loop is CASTSGTSVDTGELFF. The DNA for the CDR3 is TGTGCCAGTACTTCCGGGACTAGCGTGGACACCGGGGAGCTGTTTTTT.

V usage is TRBV4-3 and J usage is TRBJ2-7, with D possibly matching TRBD2 (6 bases). Looked up from germline, CDR1 is LGHNA and CDR2 is YSLEER. The germline V and J ends were trimmed by 0 bases and 3 bases, with 15 bases remaining between them. The CDR3 is 16 residues long. CDR3 loop: CASSQESGVGGYEQYF. The CDR3, as DNA: TGCGCCAGCAGCCAAGAATCCGGGGTGGGGGGCTACGAGCAGTACTTC.

This chain uses TRBV28 with TRBJ2-1; D is ambiguous. The CDR3 has 11 residues. Germline values: CDR1 MDHEN, CDR2 SYDVKM. V lost 6 bases and J lost 9, with 9 bases in between. CDR3 residues: CASRTLTEQFF. As DNA, the CDR3 is TGTGCCAGCAGGACTCTCACTGAGCAGTTCTTC. Full variable domain (outside the CDR3, taken from reference TRBV28 and TRBJ2-1): DVKVTQSSRYLVKRTGEKVFLECVQDMDHENMFWYRQDPGLGLRLIYFSYDVKMKEKGDIPEGYSVSREKKERFSLILESASTNQTSMYLCASRTLTEQFFGPGTRLTVL.